This entry concerns a single TCR beta chain. What antigen it recognizes has not been identified. Base quality data are lacking; no much larger clone is found one base away. From the cysteine up to the phenylalanine, the CDR3 has a length of 15 residues. CDR3 DNA is the only sequence kept; it has 45 bases, read in frame from the first base. The germline V gene yields SGHTA for CDR1 and FQGNSA for CDR2. The V end loses 2 bases and the J end loses 0 bases, and a stretch of 8 bases separates them. This specimen belongs to a study of blood T cell repertoires in COVID-19 (dated by TCRdb to about 2020). Study-level background: Samples covering the acute and convalescent phases of COVID-19 were provided by collaborators in the United States, Italy and Spain. Nearly every sample came with metadata listing a de-identified subject ID, COVID-19 status, age in years and sex. Samples were obtained from the ongoing ImmuneRACE study (first 160 participants) and from 1,254 subjects provided by 6 global collaborators. The dataset comprised deeply sampled blood TCRbeta repertoires from subjects exposed to, actively infected with, or recovered from COVID-19. The material from the prospective study consisted of cDNA or gDNA derived from T cells, B-cell-depleted T cells, or PBMCs. The repertoires were made available in a free public database intended to serve as a resource for research on the immune response to SARS-CoV-2. Where HLA class I and class II types were available, the types were taken from metadata supplied by the sample provider, not from assay-based typing. Summary of the overall study and its limitations: How much clinical and demographic metadata was included differed by source and by participant, and the metadata was provided uncurated.

Collaborating institutions collected whole blood in K2EDTA tubes following their own protocols. For TCRbeta analysis, collaborators shipped samples in one of three forms: frozen whole blood, isolated PBMCs, or DNA extracted from either of those sample types. TCRbeta CDR3 regions were amplified from genomic DNA by means of the immunoSEQ Assay, a bias-controlled multiplex PCR. In the paper's pipeline: Nucleated cell counts per sample were estimated from amplification of reference gene primers within the assay. To quantify the absolute abundance of each unique TCRbeta CDR3 rearrangement, sequence reads were collapsed and filtered. For each sample, productive Simpson clonality was calculated as the square root of Simpson's diversity index across productive rearrangements. TCRdb carries this immuneACCESS record with in-frame sequences only. Its versions omit some clonotypes, under half of them owing to an unresolved V gene in the studies checked, with the rest unexplained. V and J calls and clone size follow that table, whereas D and trimming were derived from the DNA. The sample includes 150,000 to 200,000 clones, with about 86% observed a single time. The top ten hold roughly 4.1% of the sample.

The clonotype was recovered from a woman in her sixties or seventies with acute or convalescent COVID-19. This sequence uses TRBV7-2 and TRBJ2-1, with the identity of the D gene unclear. The material sequenced was peripheral blood. The CDR3 protein: CASSLSSGSYNEQFF. The nucleotides are TGTGCCAGCAGCTTATCGTCGGGCTCCTACAATGAGCAGTTCTTC.